This T cell receptor (beta chain) was recovered during a study of T cells in Graves' hyperthyroidism and ophthalmopathy. The blood sample dates from first hyperthyroidism diagnosis, preceding any ophthalmopathy symptoms. CDR1 is LNHDA and CDR2 is SQIVND in the germline V gene (reference sequence). V was cut by 5 bases and J by 1 base, with 9 bases left in between. The CDR3 extends over 13 amino acids. TCR beta CDR3 regions were amplified from RNA transcripts. An initial round of RT-PCR targeting the TCR CDR3 relied on the HTBI primer set. A single record per CDR3 protein comes from TCRdb applying MiXCR to the multiplex PCR reads. The table has about 270,000 distinct CDR3 sequences, approximately 16% seen once.

The chain carries TRBV19 and TRBJ2-7; unclear D gene. The specimen was blood. The receptor was derived from a woman between 45 and 65 years old with Graves' hyperthyroidism that later progressed to Graves' ophthalmopathy. The CDR3 reads CASSFTESYEQYF. CDR3 DNA sequence: TGTGCCAGTAGTTTCACAGAGTCCTACGAGCAGTACTTC.